These 13 T cell receptor beta chains share one sample of origin, sequenced in a study of tumor-infiltrating lymphocytes in localized non-small cell lung cancer. Data came from immunoSEQ multiplex PCR; TCRdb stores just in-frame clones and leaves some out. The sample records 25,000 to 30,000 clones, approximately 85% being singletons. The material sequenced was lung tumor tissue. The receptors come from a human donor with non-small cell lung cancer.

V usage is TRBV27 and J usage is TRBJ2-7; 8 bases map to TRBD1. Germline trimming cut 5 bases from V and 3 bases from J; bases unmatched to any gene: 9. CDR1 and CDR2 (germline): MNHEY, SMNVEV (reference sequence). The CDR3 has 15 residues. DNA for the CDR3: TGTGCCAGCAGTCCAGGGACAGGACCCCTCTACGAGCAGTACTTC. Translated, it gives CASSPGTGPLYEQYF.

This chain joins TRBV6-1 and TRBJ1-3, with D unresolved. CDR1 is MNHNS and CDR2 is SASEGT in the germline V gene. This CDR3 has 13 residues. V lost 7 bases, J lost 4 bases, and 11 bases lay in between. CDR3: CASTRVSGNTIYF. CDR3 bases: TGTGCCAGCACGCGGGTCTCAGGAAACACCATATATTTT.

This clone was observed a handful of times. V gene TRBV7-9 combines with J gene TRBJ2-7, with a possible D match to TRBD2 (6 bases). V gave up 7 bases and J gave up 3 bases, with 10 bases separating them. The germline CDR1 and CDR2 sequences are SEHNR and FQNEAQ (reference sequence). The CDR3 runs 12 residues. The CDR3 DNA follows: TGTGCCAGCACCACCGGGGGCTACGAGCAGTACTTC. Translation: CASTTGGYEQYF.

J is TRBJ2-5 and V is TRBV2; no reliable D call. The V gene lost 4 bases and the J gene lost 3 bases, with 12 bases spanning the gap. Per the germline V gene, CDR1 is SNHLY and CDR2 is FYNNEI. The CDR3 is made up of 14 amino acids. The CDR3 DNA is TGTGCCAGCAGTGGGACCAAGCATAAAGAGACCCAGTACTTC. This gives the protein CASSGTKHKETQYF.

J is TRBJ2-3 and V is TRBV4-3; 12 positions match TRBD2. CDR3 size: 16 residues. Per the germline V gene, CDR1 is LGHNA and CDR2 is YSLEER. J lost 8 bases, V lost 0 bases, and 6 bases had no gene match. The CDR3 DNA reads TGCGCCAGCAGCCAAGATAGACTAGCGGGGGCAGGTACGCAGTATTTT. Protein sequence: CASSQDRLAGAGTQYF.

The rearrangement links TRBV5-1 to TRBJ2-5, with D uncertain. The CDR3 is made up of 14 amino acids. Germline V gene sequence: CDR1 SGHRS, CDR2 YFSETQ. V lost 0 bases and J lost 5, with 11 bases in between. CDR3 nucleotides: TGCGCCAGCAGCTTGGAAGACCTGGGGGAGACCCAGTACTTC. It specifies CASSLEDLGETQYF.

The chain links TRBV14 to TRBJ2-7; the match to TRBD1 covers 9 bases. Trimming at V came to 4 bases and at J to 3 bases, leaving 7 bases not matched to a gene. Germline CDR1 SGHDN, CDR2 FVKESK. This CDR3 region has 15 residues. In DNA, the CDR3 is TGTGCCAGCAGCCCAACAGGGGGCGGTATCTACGAGCAGTACTTC. Its translation is CASSPTGGGIYEQYF.

The CDR3 region has the DNA TGTGCCATCAACGCTCCGGGACAGGGTTTCAACGAGCAGTACTTC. This gives the protein CAINAPGQGFNEQYF. The rearrangement joins TRBV10-3 to TRBJ2-7, with 9 bases matching TRBD1. V shed 7 bases, J shed 5 bases, and the junction held 12 bases outside the gene matches. CDR1 is ENHRY and CDR2 is SYGVKD in the germline V gene. The CDR3 length is 15 residues.

V is TRBV15 and J is TRBJ2-2; D unclear. V was trimmed by 0 bases and J by 0 bases, leaving 5 bases between them. The CDR3 loop spans 15 amino acids. In germline, CDR1 is LNHNV, CDR2 YYDKDF (reference sequence). The CDR3 DNA reads as TGTGCCACCAGCAGAGATCTTCCGAACACCGGGGAGCTGTTTTTT. It is translated as CATSRDLPNTGELFF.

The chain carries TRBV15 and TRBJ2-1; 8 bases map to TRBD1. The germline V gene encodes CDR1 LNHNV and CDR2 YYDKDF (reference sequence). Losses at the gene ends were 5 bases for V and 1 base for J; bases not matched to a gene: 7. The CDR3 is 16 residues long. The chain's CDR3 is CATSALWTGSYNEQFF. CDR3 nucleotides: TGTGCCACCAGCGCCCTATGGACAGGGTCCTACAATGAGCAGTTCTTC.

This clone has only one observation. This rearrangement joins TRBV6-5 to TRBJ2-7; perhaps TRBD2 as D (7 bases). Trimming pared 6 bases from V and 2 bases from J, leaving 14 bases between. The CDR3 has 14 amino acids. Germline assignment: CDR1 MNHEY and CDR2 SVGAGI. CDR3 DNA: TGTGCCAGCAGCCTAGGGGGACTACCCTACGAGCAGTACTTC. This sequence encodes CASSLGGLPYEQYF.

The CDR3 bases are TGTGCCAGCAGCCCGGGACAGGCCAAAAACATTCAGTACTTC. It yields the protein CASSPGQAKNIQYF. This chain connects TRBV7-2 to TRBJ2-4; 7 bases fit TRBD1. The CDR3 has 14 amino acids. The V and J ends lost 5 bases and 1 base, in that order; junction bases with no gene match: 2. Germline V gives CDR1 SGHTA, CDR2 FQGNSA.

The chain links TRBV11-3 to TRBJ2-1, with 7 bases matching TRBD1. Germline lookup yields CDR1 SGHNT and CDR2 YENEEA. V was clipped by 5 bases and J by 5 bases; unmatched bases: 3. This CDR3 has 13 amino acids. The CDR3 region has the DNA TGTGCCAGCAGCGGGACAGCCAACAATGAGCAGTTCTTC. Residues: CASSGTANNEQFF.